The clone carrying this T cell receptor (beta chain) was counted only a few times. The target antigen is unknown. This sample is part of a study of T cell repertoires in cytomegalovirus infection. Study summary: Public signatures in TCR beta pointed to CMV infection and matching HLA type. Overall study results and limits: The study identified carriers of CMV plus the relevant HLA from cumulative public TCR beta family frequency. What dominated the ex vivo response were HLA-C-restricted CMV-specific TCR beta clonotypes.

The CDR3 sequence is 17 residues long. V lost 5 bases, J lost 3 bases, and 17 bases lay in between. Germline V gene sequence: CDR1 SGHTA, CDR2 FQGNSA. MiXCR was run by TCRdb on the reads, yielding one entry per CDR3 protein. The data contain around 120,000 distinct CDR3 sequences, 20% to 30% of them singletons. This receptor was obtained from a human donor in good health (CMV status not recorded). Some clones in this sample may be carry-over from other donors' samples. The rearrangement uses TRBV7-2 and TRBJ2-6; TRBD2 is a possible D gene (6 bases). Sequencing used PBMCs, sequenced either directly or after in vitro stimulation (not recorded which). As DNA, the CDR3 is TGTGCCAGCAGCACACCGGGACTCTTAGGTGGGGCCAACGTCCTGACTTTC. Encoded protein: CASSTPGLLGGANVLTF. The full variable domain, in which reference TRBV7-2 and TRBJ2-6 provide the parts outside the CDR3, is GAGVSQSPSNKVTEKGKDVELRCDPISGHTALYWYRQSLGQGLEFLIYFQGNSAPDKSGLPSDRFSAERTGGSVSTLTIQRTQQEDSAVYLCASSTPGLLGGANVLTFGAGSRLTVL.